These 13 T cell receptor beta chains came from one sample sequenced in a study of blood T cell repertoires in COVID-19. Sequencing was performed with immunoSEQ multiplex PCR; in TCRdb, only in-frame clones are kept and a portion is missing. The sample lists about 140,000 clones, about 83% occurring once. Input material: peripheral blood. Receptors originate from a human donor in a cohort sampled during active COVID-19.

J is TRBJ2-3 and V is TRBV11-2; no definite D call. With 5 bases removed from V and 0 bases from J, the gap between germline ends came to 9 bases. The CDR3 loop spans 14 amino acids. Germline V gene data show CDR1 as SGHAT and CDR2 as FQNNGV. The CDR3, as DNA: TGTGCCAGCAGCGGCGGCTTCAGCACAGATACGCAGTATTTT. Amino acid sequence: CASSGGFSTDTQYF. Variable domain in full (rest from reference TRBV11-2 and TRBJ2-3): EAGVAQSPRYKIIEKRQSVAFWCNPISGHATLYWYQQILGQGPKLLIQFQNNGVVDDSQLPKDRFSAERLKGVDSTLKIQPAKLEDSAVYLCASSGGFSTDTQYFGPGTRLTVL.

The J gene is TRBJ2-2, the V gene TRBV2; 15 nucleotides line up with TRBD2. This CDR3 has 17 residues. The V gene's germline CDR1 is SNHLY and CDR2 FYNNEI. The J segment lost 3 bases and the V segment lost 7 bases, leaving 6 bases of the junction unmatched. CDR3 DNA sequence: TGTGCCAGCACGCCAGGACTAGCGGGAGGGGACACCGGGGAGCTGTTTTTT. It yields the protein CASTPGLAGGDTGELFF.

The chain couples TRBV18 to TRBJ2-2; D is possibly TRBD1 (6 bases). Trimming took 2 bases from V and 2 from J, leaving 12 bases between them. Germline CDR1 and CDR2: KGHSH and LQKENI. The CDR3 sequence is 16 residues long. The CDR3 DNA follows: TGTGCCAGCTCACCATCGGTGACAGGAAACACCGGGGAGCTGTTTTTT. This sequence encodes CASSPSVTGNTGELFF.

The chain uses TRBV5-1 and TRBJ2-1, with 9 bases matching TRBD2. The CDR3 runs to 15 residues. In germline, CDR1 is SGHRS, CDR2 YFSETQ. V lost 0 bases to trimming and J lost 12 bases; unmatched junction nucleotides: 10. The CDR3 region has the DNA TGCGCCAGCAGCTTGGGGCTAGCGGGGTCCCTGGGGCAGTTCTTC. Amino acids: CASSLGLAGSLGQFF.

J is TRBJ2-7 and V is TRBV5-1; TRBD1 agrees at 7 bases. Trimming at V came to 4 bases and at J to 6 bases, leaving 16 bases not matched to a gene. Germline CDR1 reads SGHRS; CDR2 reads YFSETQ. The CDR3 extends over 16 amino acids. The CDR3 coding sequence is TGCGCCAGCAGCCCAACGACAGGGCTCAGAACTGCCGAGCAGTACTTC. This encodes CASSPTTGLRTAEQYF.

The sample holds one count of this clone. The chain uses TRBV2 and TRBJ1-1, with a possible D match to TRBD1 (5 bases). Germline CDR1 reads SNHLY; CDR2 reads FYNNEI. The CDR3 has 14 residues. V lost 3 bases, J lost 0 bases, and 8 bases lay in between. This CDR3 is CASSEGGMNTEAFF. CDR3 bases: TGTGCCAGCAGTGAGGGGGGGATGAACACTGAAGCTTTCTTT. Full variable domain (remainder filled in from reference TRBV2 and TRBJ1-1): EPEVTQTPSHQVTQMGQEVILRCVPISNHLYFYWYRQILGQKVEFLVSFYNNEISEKSEIFDDQFSVERPDGSNFTLKIRSTKLEDSAMYFCASSEGGMNTEAFFGQGTRLTVV.

The chain couples TRBV6-2 or TRBV6-3 to TRBJ1-1; 9 bases agree with TRBD1. This CDR3 comprises 18 residues. CDR1 and CDR2 from the germline V gene are MNHEY and SVGEGT. With V trimmed by 6 bases and J by 1 base, 15 bases remained unmatched. CDR3 DNA sequence: TGTGCCAGCAGCCTCACAGTAGGGACAGGGACATGGAACACTGAAGCTTTCTTT. Translated, it gives CASSLTVGTGTWNTEAFF.

The V and J genes are TRBV21-1 and TRBJ1-5; TRBD1, the table's D call, was not compared with the DNA. TRBV21-1 is an annotated pseudogene. This CDR3 comprises 17 residues. The DNA for the CDR3 is TGTGCCAGCAGCATTAGGGGTGTTAGAGGAGGCAATCAGCCCCAGCATTTT. Its protein product is CASSIRGVRGGNQPQHF.

The CDR3 region is CASSRQAPAGLYGYTF. CDR3 coding DNA: TGTGCCAGCAGTCGACAGGCCCCAGCCGGTCTCTATGGCTACACCTTC. V and J are TRBV7-2 and TRBJ1-2; TRBD1 is a possible D gene (6 bases). Trimming removed 6 bases from V and 4 bases from J, with 21 bases in between. CDR1 SGHTA and CDR2 FQGNSA come from the germline V gene. The CDR3 runs to 16 residues.

The V and J genes are TRBV11-2 and TRBJ2-1, with 9 bases fitting TRBD2. The CDR3 is 17 amino acids. V lost 1 base to trimming and J lost 5 bases; unmatched junction nucleotides: 9. Germline CDR1 SGHAT, CDR2 FQNNGV. The CDR3 sequence is CASSLGLAGRWHNEQFF. The CDR3 nucleotides are TGTGCCAGCAGCTTAGGGCTAGCGGGAAGATGGCACAATGAGCAGTTCTTC.

The chain employs TRBV10-3 and TRBJ2-7; TRBD2 aligns across 10 bases. The junction had 1 base not matched to a gene; V was cut back by 8 bases and J by 0 bases. The CDR3 extends over 13 amino acids. CDR1 is ENHRY and CDR2 is SYGVKD in the germline V gene. CDR3 residues: CAIRTSGSYEQYF. The CDR3 DNA follows: TGTGCCATCCGGACTAGCGGCTCCTACGAGCAGTACTTC.

The V gene is TRBV7-9, the J gene TRBJ2-7, with 7 nucleotides matching TRBD1. Germline V CDR1 and CDR2: SEHNR, FQNEAQ (reference sequence). The CDR3 length is 16 residues. V shed 3 bases, J shed 3 bases, and the junction held 11 bases outside the gene matches. The CDR3 protein is CASSLAGTAVLYEQYF. The CDR3 DNA reads TGTGCCAGCAGCTTGGCCGGGACAGCCGTCCTCTACGAGCAGTACTTC.

About this clone itself: Other nucleotide sequences in the sample specify the same CDR3. The rearrangement uses TRBV15 and TRBJ1-1; D gene unclear. CDR1 LNHNV and CDR2 YYDKDF come from the germline V gene (reference sequence). Trimming cost V 4 bases and J 5 bases, with 11 bases left between them. The CDR3 loop spans 13 amino acids. CDR3 sequence reads: CATSTPGGTEAFF. CDR3 nucleotides: TGTGCCACCAGCACCCCTGGAGGGACTGAAGCTTTCTTT.